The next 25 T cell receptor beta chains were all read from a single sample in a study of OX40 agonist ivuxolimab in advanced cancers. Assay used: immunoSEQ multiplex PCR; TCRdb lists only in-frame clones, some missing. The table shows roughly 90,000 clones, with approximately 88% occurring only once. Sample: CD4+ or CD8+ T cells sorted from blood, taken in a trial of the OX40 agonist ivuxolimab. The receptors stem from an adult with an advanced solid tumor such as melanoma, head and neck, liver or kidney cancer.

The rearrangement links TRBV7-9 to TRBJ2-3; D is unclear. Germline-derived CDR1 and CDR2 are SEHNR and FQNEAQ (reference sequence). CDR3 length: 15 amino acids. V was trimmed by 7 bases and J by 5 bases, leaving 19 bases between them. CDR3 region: CASTTYGPAVDTQYF. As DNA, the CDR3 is TGTGCCAGCACCACTTACGGACCCGCCGTAGATACGCAGTATTTT.

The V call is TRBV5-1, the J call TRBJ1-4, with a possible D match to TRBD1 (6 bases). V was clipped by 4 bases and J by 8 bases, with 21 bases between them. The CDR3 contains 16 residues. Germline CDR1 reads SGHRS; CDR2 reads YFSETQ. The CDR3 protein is CASSGGAGWGQEKLFF. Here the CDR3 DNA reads TGCGCCAGCAGCGGGGGAGCAGGCTGGGGGCAGGAAAAACTGTTTTTT. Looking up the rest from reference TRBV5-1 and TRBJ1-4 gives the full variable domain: KAGVTQTPRYLIKTRGQQVTLSCSPISGHRSVSWYQQTPGQGLQFLFEYFSETQRNKGNFPGRFSGRQFSNSRSEMNVSTLELGDSALYLCASSGGAGWGQEKLFFGSGTQLSVL.

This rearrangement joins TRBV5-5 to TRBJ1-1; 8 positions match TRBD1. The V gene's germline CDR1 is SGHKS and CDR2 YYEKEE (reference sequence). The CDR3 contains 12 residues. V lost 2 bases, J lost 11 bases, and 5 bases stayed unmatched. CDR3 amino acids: CASSFQGARAFF. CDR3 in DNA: TGTGCCAGCAGCTTCCAGGGGGCGCGGGCTTTCTTT.

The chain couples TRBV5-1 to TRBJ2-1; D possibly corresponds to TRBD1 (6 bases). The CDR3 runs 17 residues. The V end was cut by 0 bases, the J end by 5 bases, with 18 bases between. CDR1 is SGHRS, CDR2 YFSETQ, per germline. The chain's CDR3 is CASSLGQAVESHNEQFF. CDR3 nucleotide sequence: TGCGCCAGCAGCTTGGGACAGGCAGTTGAATCACACAATGAGCAGTTCTTC.

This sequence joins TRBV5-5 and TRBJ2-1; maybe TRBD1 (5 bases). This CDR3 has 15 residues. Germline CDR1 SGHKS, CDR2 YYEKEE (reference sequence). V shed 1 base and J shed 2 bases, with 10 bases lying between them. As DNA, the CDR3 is TGTGCCAGCAGCTTGCAGGGTAGGCCCTACAATGAGCAGTTCTTC. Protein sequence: CASSLQGRPYNEQFF.

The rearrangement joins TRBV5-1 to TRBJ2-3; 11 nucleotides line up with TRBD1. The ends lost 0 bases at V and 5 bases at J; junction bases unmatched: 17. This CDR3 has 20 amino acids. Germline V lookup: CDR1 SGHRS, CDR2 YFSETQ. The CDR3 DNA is TGCGCCAGCAGCTTGGCCCGGACAGGGGGCGGTGGGCTGATTAGAGATACGCAGTATTTT. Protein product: CASSLARTGGGGLIRDTQYF.

The CDR3 reads CAWREDVYNEQFF. The DNA of the CDR3 is TGTGCCTGGAGAGAGGACGTATACAATGAGCAGTTCTTC. The V gene is TRBV30, the J gene TRBJ2-1; D is uncertain. The CDR3 runs to 13 residues. Germline V gene data show CDR1 as GTSNPN and CDR2 as SVGIG (reference sequence). V lost 3 bases and J 4 bases, leaving 10 bases between the germline ends.

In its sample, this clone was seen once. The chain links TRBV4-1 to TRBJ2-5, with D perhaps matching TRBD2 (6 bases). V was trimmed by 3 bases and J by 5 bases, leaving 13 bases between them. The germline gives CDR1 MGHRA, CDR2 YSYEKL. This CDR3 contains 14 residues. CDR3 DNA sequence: TGCGCCAGCAGCCATAGACTAGGAGGGGAGACCCAGTACTTC. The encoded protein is CASSHRLGGETQYF.

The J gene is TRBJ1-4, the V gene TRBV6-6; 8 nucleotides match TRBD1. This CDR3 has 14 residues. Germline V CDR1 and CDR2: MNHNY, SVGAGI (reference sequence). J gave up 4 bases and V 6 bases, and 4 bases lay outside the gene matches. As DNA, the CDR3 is TGTGCCAGCAGACTGACAGGGGTTAATGAAAAACTGTTTTTT. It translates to CASRLTGVNEKLFF.

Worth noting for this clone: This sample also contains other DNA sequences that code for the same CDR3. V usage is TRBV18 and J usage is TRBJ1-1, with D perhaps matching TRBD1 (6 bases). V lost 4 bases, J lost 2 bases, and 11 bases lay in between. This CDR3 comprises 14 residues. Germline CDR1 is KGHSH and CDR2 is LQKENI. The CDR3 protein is CASSQGGRNTEAFF. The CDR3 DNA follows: TGTGCCAGCTCACAAGGGGGGAGAAACACTGAAGCTTTCTTT.

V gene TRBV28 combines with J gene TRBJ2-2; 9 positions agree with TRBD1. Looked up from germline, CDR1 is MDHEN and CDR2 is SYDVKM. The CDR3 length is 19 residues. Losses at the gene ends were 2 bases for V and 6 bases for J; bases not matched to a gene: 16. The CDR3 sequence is CASSLTPSSGTGLSGELFF. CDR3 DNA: TGTGCCAGCAGTTTAACCCCCTCTTCCGGGACAGGGTTGTCCGGGGAGCTGTTTTTT.

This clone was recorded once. The CDR3 region is CASSSGSRGPTEAFF. The CDR3 DNA reads as TGTGCCAGCTCAAGTGGGTCTAGGGGACCCACTGAAGCTTTCTTT. The chain has TRBV18 and TRBJ1-1; a weak D match, TRBD1 (5 bases). V was pared by 5 bases and J by 4 bases, with 17 bases between. The germline gives CDR1 KGHSH, CDR2 LQKENI. The CDR3 sequence is 15 residues long.

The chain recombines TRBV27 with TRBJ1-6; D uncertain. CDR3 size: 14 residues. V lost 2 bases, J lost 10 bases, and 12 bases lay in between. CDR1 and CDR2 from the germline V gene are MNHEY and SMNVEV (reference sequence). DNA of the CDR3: TGTGCCAGCAGTTTAAACCGGGAGGGCTCACCCCTCCACTTT. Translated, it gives CASSLNREGSPLHF.

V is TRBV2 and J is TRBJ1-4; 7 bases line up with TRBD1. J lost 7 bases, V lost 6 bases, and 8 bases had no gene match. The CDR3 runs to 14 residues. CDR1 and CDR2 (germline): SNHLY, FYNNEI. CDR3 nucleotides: TGTGCCAGCAGGGAACAGGGGTTTGGTGAAAAACTGTTTTTT. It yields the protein CASREQGFGEKLFF.

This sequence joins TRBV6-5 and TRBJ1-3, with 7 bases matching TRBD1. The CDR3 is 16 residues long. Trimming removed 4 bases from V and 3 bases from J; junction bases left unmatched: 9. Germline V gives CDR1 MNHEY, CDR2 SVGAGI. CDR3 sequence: CASSLFAGGGGNTIYF. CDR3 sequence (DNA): TGTGCCAGCAGTTTATTTGCAGGGGGGGGTGGAAACACCATATATTTT.

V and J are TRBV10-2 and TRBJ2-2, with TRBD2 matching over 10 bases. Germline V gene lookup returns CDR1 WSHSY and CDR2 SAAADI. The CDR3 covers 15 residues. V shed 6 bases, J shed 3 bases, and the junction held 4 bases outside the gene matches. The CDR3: CASRSGRADTGELFF. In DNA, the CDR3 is TGCGCCAGCAGAAGCGGGAGGGCCGACACCGGGGAGCTGTTTTTT.

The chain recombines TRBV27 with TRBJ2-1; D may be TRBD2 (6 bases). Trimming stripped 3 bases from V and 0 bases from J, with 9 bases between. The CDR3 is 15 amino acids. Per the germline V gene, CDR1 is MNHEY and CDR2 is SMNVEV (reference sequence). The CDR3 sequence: CASSLGGFSYNEQFF. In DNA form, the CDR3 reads TGTGCCAGCAGTTTGGGAGGTTTCTCCTACAATGAGCAGTTCTTC.

The CDR3, as DNA: TGTGCCAGTTCAGGGGGGATCGCTGGAAACACCATATATTTT. Translated: CASSGGIAGNTIYF. The chain combines TRBV7-6 with TRBJ1-3, with TRBD1 identical over 7 bases. CDR3 size: 14 residues. Germline CDR1 is SGHVS and CDR2 is FNYEAQ. V was clipped by 9 bases and J by 2 bases; unmatched bases: 7.

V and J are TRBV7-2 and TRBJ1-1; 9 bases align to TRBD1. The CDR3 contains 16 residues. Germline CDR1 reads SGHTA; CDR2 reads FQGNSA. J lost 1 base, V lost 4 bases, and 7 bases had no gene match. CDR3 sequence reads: CASSWWTGAGNTEAFF. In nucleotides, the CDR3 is TGTGCCAGCAGCTGGTGGACAGGGGCGGGGAACACTGAAGCTTTCTTT.

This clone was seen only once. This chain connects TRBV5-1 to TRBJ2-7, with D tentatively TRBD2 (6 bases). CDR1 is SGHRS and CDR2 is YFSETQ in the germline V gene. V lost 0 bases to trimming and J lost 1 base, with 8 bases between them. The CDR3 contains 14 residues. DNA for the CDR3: TGCGCCAGCAGCTTGGCGGGAGAGTCCTACGAGCAGTACTTC. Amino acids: CASSLAGESYEQYF.

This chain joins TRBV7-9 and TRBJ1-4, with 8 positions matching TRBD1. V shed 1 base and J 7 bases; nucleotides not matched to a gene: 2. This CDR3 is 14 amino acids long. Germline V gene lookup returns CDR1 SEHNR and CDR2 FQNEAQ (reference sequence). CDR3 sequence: CASSLGTGTEKLFF. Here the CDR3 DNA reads TGTGCCAGCAGCTTAGGGACAGGGACTGAAAAACTGTTTTTT.

The CDR3, as DNA: TGTGCCAGTAGTGGTTTCGGGGGGGATACGCAGTATTTT. Translated: CASSGFGGDTQYF. V gene TRBV19 combines with J gene TRBJ2-3, with 7 bases lining up with TRBD2. This CDR3 contains 13 residues. V trimming: 5 bases; J trimming: 6 bases; junction bases outside the gene matches: 5. Germline CDR1 is LNHDA and CDR2 is SQIVND (reference sequence).

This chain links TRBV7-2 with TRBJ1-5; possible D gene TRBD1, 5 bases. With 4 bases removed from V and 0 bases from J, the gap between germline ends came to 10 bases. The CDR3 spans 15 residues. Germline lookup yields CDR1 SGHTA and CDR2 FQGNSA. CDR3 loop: CASSSGTASNQPQHF. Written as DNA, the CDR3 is TGTGCCAGCAGCTCAGGGACGGCTAGCAATCAGCCCCAGCATTTT.

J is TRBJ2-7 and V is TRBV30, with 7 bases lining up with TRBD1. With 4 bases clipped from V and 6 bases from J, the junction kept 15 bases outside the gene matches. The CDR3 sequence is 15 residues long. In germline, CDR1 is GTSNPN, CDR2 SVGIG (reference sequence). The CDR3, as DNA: TGTGCCTGGAAGATTAGGGGGCTCGGGGCAGGCGAGCAGTACTTC. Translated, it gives CAWKIRGLGAGEQYF. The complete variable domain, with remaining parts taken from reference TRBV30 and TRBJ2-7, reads SQTIHQWPATLVQPVGSPLSLECTVEGTSNPNLYWYRQAAGRGLQLLFYSVGIGQISSEVPQNLSASRPQDRQFILSSKKLLLSDSGFYLCAWKIRGLGAGEQYFGPGTRLTVT.

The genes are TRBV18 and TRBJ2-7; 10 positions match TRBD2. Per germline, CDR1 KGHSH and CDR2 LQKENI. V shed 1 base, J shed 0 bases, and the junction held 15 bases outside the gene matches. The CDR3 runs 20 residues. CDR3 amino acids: CASSPQRPIKREGHSYEQYF. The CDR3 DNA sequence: TGTGCCAGCTCACCACAACGTCCCATTAAGCGGGAGGGCCACTCCTACGAGCAGTACTTC. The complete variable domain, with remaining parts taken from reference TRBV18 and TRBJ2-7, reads NAGVMQNPRHLVRRRGQEARLRCSPMKGHSHVYWYRQLPEEGLKFMVYLQKENIIDESGMPKERFSAEFPKEGPSILRIQQVVRGDSAAYFCASSPQRPIKREGHSYEQYFGPGTRLTVT.